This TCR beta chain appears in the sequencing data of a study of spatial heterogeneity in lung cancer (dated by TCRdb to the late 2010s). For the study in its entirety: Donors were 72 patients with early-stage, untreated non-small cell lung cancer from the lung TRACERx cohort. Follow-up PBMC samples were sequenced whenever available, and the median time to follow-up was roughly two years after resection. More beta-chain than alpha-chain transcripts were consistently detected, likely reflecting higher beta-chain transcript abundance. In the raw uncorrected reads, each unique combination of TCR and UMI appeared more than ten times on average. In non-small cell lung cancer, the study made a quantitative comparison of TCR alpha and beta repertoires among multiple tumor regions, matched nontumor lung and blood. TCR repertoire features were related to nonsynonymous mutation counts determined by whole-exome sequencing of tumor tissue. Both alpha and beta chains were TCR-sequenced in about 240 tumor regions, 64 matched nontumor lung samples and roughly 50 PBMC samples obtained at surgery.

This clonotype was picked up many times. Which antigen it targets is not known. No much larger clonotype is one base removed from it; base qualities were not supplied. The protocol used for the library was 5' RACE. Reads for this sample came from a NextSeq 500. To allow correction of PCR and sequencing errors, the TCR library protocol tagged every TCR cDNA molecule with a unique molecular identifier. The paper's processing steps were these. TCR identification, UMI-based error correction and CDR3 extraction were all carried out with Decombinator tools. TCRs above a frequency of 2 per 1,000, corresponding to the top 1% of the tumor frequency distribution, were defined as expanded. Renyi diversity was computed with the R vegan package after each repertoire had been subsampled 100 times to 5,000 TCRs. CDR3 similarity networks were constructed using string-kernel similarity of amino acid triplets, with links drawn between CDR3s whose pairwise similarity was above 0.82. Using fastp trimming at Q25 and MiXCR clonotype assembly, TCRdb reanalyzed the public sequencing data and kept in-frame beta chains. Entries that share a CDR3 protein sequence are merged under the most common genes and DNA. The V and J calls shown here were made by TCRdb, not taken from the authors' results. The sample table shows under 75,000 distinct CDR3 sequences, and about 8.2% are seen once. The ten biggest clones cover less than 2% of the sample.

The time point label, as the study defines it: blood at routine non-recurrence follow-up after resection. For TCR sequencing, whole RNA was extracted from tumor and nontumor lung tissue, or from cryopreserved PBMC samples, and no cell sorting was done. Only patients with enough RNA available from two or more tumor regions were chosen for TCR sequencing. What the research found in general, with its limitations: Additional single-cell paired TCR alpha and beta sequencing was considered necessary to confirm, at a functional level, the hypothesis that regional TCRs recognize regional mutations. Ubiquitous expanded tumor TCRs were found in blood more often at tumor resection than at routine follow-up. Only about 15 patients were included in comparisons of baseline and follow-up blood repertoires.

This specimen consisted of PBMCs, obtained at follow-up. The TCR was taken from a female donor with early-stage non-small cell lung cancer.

The CDR3 in this case is CASSPPFYEQYF. In nucleotides, the sequence is TGTGCCAGCAGTCCCCCCTTCTACGAGCAGTACTTC. The V and J segments used are TRBV28 and TRBJ2-7; the D gene identity is not certain. CDR1 and CDR2 (MDHEN, SYDVKM) derive from the germline V gene. V gives up 5 bases and J gives up 3 bases, and the segment between their germline ends measures 8 bases. There are 12 amino acids in the CDR3, from cysteine to phenylalanine inclusive. Just the 36-base CDR3 DNA is kept, in frame starting at base 1. With all but the CDR3 taken from the reference TRBV28 and TRBJ2-7 genes, the full variable domain is: DVKVTQSSRYLVKRTGEKVFLECVQDMDHENMFWYRQDPGLGLRLIYFSYDVKMKEKGDIPEGYSVSREKKERFSLILESASTNQTSMYLCASSPPFYEQYFGPGTRLTVT.